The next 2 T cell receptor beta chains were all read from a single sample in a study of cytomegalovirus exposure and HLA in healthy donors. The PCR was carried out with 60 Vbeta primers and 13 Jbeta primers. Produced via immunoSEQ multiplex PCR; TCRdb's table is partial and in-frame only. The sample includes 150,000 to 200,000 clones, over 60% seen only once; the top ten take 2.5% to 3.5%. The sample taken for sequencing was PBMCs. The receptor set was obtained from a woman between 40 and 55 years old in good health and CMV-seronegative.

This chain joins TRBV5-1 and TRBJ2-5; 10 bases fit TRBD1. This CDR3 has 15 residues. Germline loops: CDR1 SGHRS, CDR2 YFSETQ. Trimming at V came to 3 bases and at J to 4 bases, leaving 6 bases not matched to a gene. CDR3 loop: CASSWARDRGETQYF. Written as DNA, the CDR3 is TGCGCCAGCAGCTGGGCCAGGGACAGGGGAGAGACCCAGTACTTC.

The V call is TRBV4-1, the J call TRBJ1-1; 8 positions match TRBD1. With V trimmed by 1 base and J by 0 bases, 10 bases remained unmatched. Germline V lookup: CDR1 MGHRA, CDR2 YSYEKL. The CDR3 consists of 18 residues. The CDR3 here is CASSQVDFRDRMNTEAFF. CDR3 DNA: TGCGCCAGCAGCCAAGTTGATTTTCGGGACAGGATGAACACTGAAGCTTTCTTT.